This TCR beta chain was sequenced in a study of blood T cell repertoires in COVID-19. Libraries were prepared by immunoSEQ multiplex PCR; TCRdb keeps only in-frame clonotypes and omits some of them. The sample contains around 200,000 clones, roughly four fifths of which appear only once. V lost 0 bases, J lost 3 bases, and 8 bases lay in between. The CDR3 runs to 14 residues. Germline loops: CDR1 LNHNV, CDR2 YYDKDF (reference sequence). The clonotype was recovered from a man aged 45-65 years who had recovered from COVID-19. V usage is TRBV15 and J usage is TRBJ1-1; D remains unclear. Sequencing used peripheral blood. The DNA of the CDR3 is TGTGCCACCAGCAGAGAATGGAGGGACACTGAAGCTTTCTTT. Protein product: CATSREWRDTEAFF.